One T cell receptor beta chain is described in this entry. Its target is unknown. The CDR3 extends over 15 amino acids. The germline V gene encodes CDR1 SGHRS and CDR2 YFSETQ. Trimming left V 2 bases short and J 2 bases short, with 13 bases between. Using a J-beta primer mix together with a sample-barcoded 5' primer, a second PCR was run for roughly 7 to 12 cycles. Each cDNA was tagged by a template-switch adaptor containing 12 random nucleotides. In TCRdb, the 5' RACE reads were re-called with MiXCR into one record per CDR3 protein. The data hold about 1.1 million distinct CDR3 sequences, with around two fifths observed a single time. The sample is drawn from a study of blood T cells in healthy people across ages. General study findings and limits: Naive CD4+ cell counts and diversity both ran higher in long-lived than in aged donors.

This sequence was found in a man younger than 35 in good health. The chain combines TRBV5-1 with TRBJ1-2; TRBD1 is a possible D gene (6 bases). The source material was blood. CDR3 nucleotide sequence: TGCGCCAGCAGCTTTAACCGGAGGGGGAACTATGGCTACACCTTC. It specifies CASSFNRRGNYGYTF.